Below, one T cell receptor beta chain is given with its context. This may be a read error: a much more frequent sequence differs by one nucleotide. The template was RNA from unsorted bulk tissue. This non-tumor lung sample came from over 3 cm beyond the tumor edge. Between August and November 2014, newly diagnosed, chemotherapy-naive lung cancer patients underwent thoracic surgery in China. The library came from three nested PCR rounds adapted from ARM-PCR protocols. TCRdb independently ran MiXCR on the multiplex PCR reads; one entry per CDR3 protein. This table holds fewer than 100,000 distinct CDR3 sequences, more than 75% found once. The source of the sample is a study of tumor and adjacent non-tumor tissue in lung cancer. Study context: There were approximately twelve adenocarcinoma, a couple of squamous cell carcinoma and 1 small cell lung cancer cases. Samples averaged around 3.9 million productive TCRbeta reads each.

Germline lookup yields CDR1 DFQATT and CDR2 SNEGSKA (reference sequence). The CDR3 consists of 12 residues. This chain connects TRBV20-1 to TRBJ2-5; D is unclear. What was sequenced was distant non-tumor lung tissue. The receptor was derived from a woman between 45 and 65 years old with non-small cell lung cancer. The CDR3 DNA follows: TGCAATGCTATACAGAGACAAGAGACCCAGTACTTC. It translates to CNAIQRQETQYF.